One and the same sample provided the 2 T cell receptor beta chains below, sequenced in a study of T cell responses to AZD1222 COVID-19 vaccine. This table comes from immunoSEQ multiplex PCR, and its TCRdb copy is limited to in-frame clones, with some not included. The table records over 150,000 clones, roughly 92% of them present only once. Material: peripheral blood, obtained on day 0 of AZD1222 vaccination. The origin of the receptors is an adult in good health.

This chain uses TRBV20-1 with TRBJ2-3; unclear D gene. There are 11 residues in the CDR3. Per germline, CDR1 DFQATT and CDR2 SNEGSKA (reference sequence). Trimming cost V 4 bases and J 10 bases, with 12 bases left between them. The DNA for the CDR3 is TGCAGTGCTATCCTTGCCCACGCGCAGTATTTT. It specifies CSAILAHAQYF.

This chain joins TRBV9 and TRBJ2-3; TRBD2 agrees at 10 bases. J lost 1 base, V lost 0 bases, and 11 bases had no gene match. The CDR3 consists of 19 residues. Germline loops: CDR1 SGDLS, CDR2 YYNGEE. CDR3 protein: CASSVVPTDSGRGTDTQYF. Here the CDR3 DNA reads TGTGCCAGCAGCGTAGTGCCGACAGACAGCGGGAGGGGCACAGATACGCAGTATTTT.